Detailed here is one T cell receptor beta chain. Its antigen specificity is not known. Nothing much larger sits one base from this clone, and base qualities are not available. These data are taken from a study of blood T cells in healthy people across ages (dated by TCRdb to the mid-2010s). For context, the study as a whole: In model experiments, roughly one uniquely barcoded TCR beta cDNA molecule per two T cells was captured by template switching. To track age-related changes in TCR beta repertoire diversity, the study relied on deep sequencing normalized with unique cDNA molecular identifiers. Donors were grouped into four age groups: young (average approximately 15 years), middle-aged (about 38), aged (around 62) and long-lived (less than 85). To avoid experimental bias, donors of different ages were randomly spread across the sequencing lanes. Using the same blood draw, the study looked at two additional independent replicas of 1 million unique cDNA reads for two donors, one aged 18 to 30 and the other aged 80 or older. Broader findings and caveats from the paper: Estimates of total diversity based on one million sequenced T cells were regarded as lower bounds and as underestimates. Observed TCR beta diversity per million T cells fell roughly linearly with age, and a significant reduction was already apparent by age approximately 41. Since profiling was done on bulk unsorted PBMCs, naive and antigen-experienced compartments could not be conclusively compared. Observed TCR beta diversity correlated strongly with the percentage of naive T cells measured by flow cytometry. Compared with the aged group, the long-lived group had more naive CD4+ T cells, fewer expanded clones and increased TCR diversity, suggesting age selection. Because the CMV infection status of the donors was unknown, age-related changes in expanded clonotypes may potentially have been confounded.

The method behind the library was 5' RACE. Data came from an Illumina HiSeq 2500. A second PCR of 7 to 11 cycles was run with a J-beta primer mix and a sample-barcoded 5' primer. A unique molecular identifier was introduced onto each TCR beta cDNA molecule by a template-switch 5' adaptor carrying 12 random nucleotides. At least 2.5 million CDR3-containing paired-end reads were obtained from each sample. First-strand cDNA was synthesized from all RNA with the Mint cDNA synthesis kit, primed by a TRBC-specific oligonucleotide. After uracil-DNA glycosylase treatment, a first 18-cycle PCR used universal primers M1SS and BC2_uni_R on all cDNA. The study's own analysis went as follows. For normalization, 1 million high-quality reads, each with a distinct molecular identifier, were randomly selected from each sample. Instead of being binned into consensus sequences, reads with shared molecular identifiers were discarded. MiTCR, run with a Q25 quality threshold and the strictest error-elimination algorithm, handled CDR3 identification, clonotype clustering and error correction. A nonparametric unseen species model with Euler transformation was used to estimate lower-bound total TCR beta diversity. The public reads were quality trimmed at Q25 with fastp and then assembled into clones with MiXCR by TCRdb, keeping productive beta chains. All rows with the same CDR3 protein become a single entry with the most common DNA and genes. The V and J calls were not made by the authors but by TCRdb's processing. For this sample the table gives about 1.5 million distinct CDR3 sequences, of which approximately 43% were detected only once. The top ten clones comprise about 4.1% of the sample.

Systemically healthy Caucasian individuals from Russia, around 39 in total and aged about 6 to 90 years, were included as donors. About 10 milliliters of peripheral blood were collected from each donor into EDTA-treated Vacutainer tubes. Ficoll-Paque density-gradient centrifugation was used to isolate PBMCs, with at least 7 million per sample. Trizol reagent was used to extract total RNA from PBMCs, with at least 5 micrograms per sample. For every donor, an aliquot of PBMCs went through flow cytometry to measure the percentages of naive CD45RAhigh/CD27high T cells. A distance of 17 bases separates the germline ends of V and J, which lose 5 bases and 7 bases respectively. Taken from cysteine to phenylalanine, the CDR3 has 14 residues. Only CDR3 DNA remains: 42 bases, in frame from the first base.

The origin of this receptor is a woman aged 18 to 35 in good health. The source material was blood. Recombination connected TRBV12-3 or TRBV12-4 to TRBJ1-2; too little of a D gene remains to name it. The nucleotide sequence is given as TGTGCCAGCAGTACCACCGACAATTTTAGTGGCTACACCTTC. Translated, it gives CASSTTDNFSGYTF.